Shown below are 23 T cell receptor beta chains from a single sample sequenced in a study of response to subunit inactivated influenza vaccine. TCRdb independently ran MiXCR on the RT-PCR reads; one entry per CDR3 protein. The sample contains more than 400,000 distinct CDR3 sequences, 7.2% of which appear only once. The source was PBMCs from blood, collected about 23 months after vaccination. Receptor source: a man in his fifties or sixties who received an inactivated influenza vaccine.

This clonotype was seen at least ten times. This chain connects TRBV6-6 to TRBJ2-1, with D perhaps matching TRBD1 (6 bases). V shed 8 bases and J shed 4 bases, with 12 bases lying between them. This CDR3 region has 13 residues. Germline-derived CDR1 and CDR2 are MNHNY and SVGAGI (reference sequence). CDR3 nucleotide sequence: TGTGCCAGCGTGGGGGCAGGTTACAATGAGCAGTTCTTC. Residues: CASVGAGYNEQFF.

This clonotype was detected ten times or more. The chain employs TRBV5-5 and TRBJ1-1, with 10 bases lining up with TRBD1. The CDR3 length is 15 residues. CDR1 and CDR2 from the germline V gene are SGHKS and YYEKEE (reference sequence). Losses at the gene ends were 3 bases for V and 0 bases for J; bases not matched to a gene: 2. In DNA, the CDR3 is TGTGCCAGCAGCTGGGGACAGGGGATGAACACTGAAGCTTTCTTT. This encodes CASSWGQGMNTEAFF.

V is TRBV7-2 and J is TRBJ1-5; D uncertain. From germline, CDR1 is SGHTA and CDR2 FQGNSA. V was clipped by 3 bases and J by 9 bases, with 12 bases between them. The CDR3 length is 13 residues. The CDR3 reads CASSLDPFGPQHF. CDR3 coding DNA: TGTGCCAGCAGCTTGGACCCGTTTGGGCCCCAGCATTTT. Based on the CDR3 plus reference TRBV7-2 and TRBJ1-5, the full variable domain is GAGVSQSPSNKVTEKGKDVELRCDPISGHTALYWYRQSLGQGLEFLIYFQGNSAPDKSGLPSDRFSAERTGGSVSTLTIQRTQQEDSAVYLCASSLDPFGPQHFGDGTRLSIL.

CDR3 sequence reads: CAWSGERDSYTEAFF. The CDR3 nucleotides are TGTGCCTGGAGTGGAGAAAGGGACAGCTACACTGAAGCTTTCTTT. V gene TRBV30 combines with J gene TRBJ1-1; TRBD1 matches at 7 bases. Trimming removed 1 base from V and 3 bases from J; junction bases left unmatched: 8. CDR1 GTSNPN and CDR2 SVGIG come from the germline V gene (reference sequence). CDR3 length: 15 amino acids.

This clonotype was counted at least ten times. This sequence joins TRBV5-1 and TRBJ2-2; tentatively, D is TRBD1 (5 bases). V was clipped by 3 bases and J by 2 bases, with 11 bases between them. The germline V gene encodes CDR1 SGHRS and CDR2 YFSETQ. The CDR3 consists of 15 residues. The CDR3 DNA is TGCGCCAGCAGCTGGAGACAGACTAACACCGGGGAGCTGTTTTTT. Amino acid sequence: CASSWRQTNTGELFF.

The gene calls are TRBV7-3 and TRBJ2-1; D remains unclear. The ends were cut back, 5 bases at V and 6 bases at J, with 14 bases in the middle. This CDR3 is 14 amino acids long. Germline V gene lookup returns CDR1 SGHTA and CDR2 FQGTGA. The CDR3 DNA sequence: TGTGCCAGCAGCACGACTGGACCCCCCAATGAGCAGTTCTTC. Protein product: CASSTTGPPNEQFF.

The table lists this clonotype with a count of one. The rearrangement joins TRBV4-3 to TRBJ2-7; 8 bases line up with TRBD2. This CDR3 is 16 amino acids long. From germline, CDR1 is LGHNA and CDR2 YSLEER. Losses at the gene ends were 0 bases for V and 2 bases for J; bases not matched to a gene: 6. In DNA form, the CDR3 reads TGCGCCAGCAGCCAAGATTTGGGACTAGGGGCCTACGAGCAGTACTTC. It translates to CASSQDLGLGAYEQYF.

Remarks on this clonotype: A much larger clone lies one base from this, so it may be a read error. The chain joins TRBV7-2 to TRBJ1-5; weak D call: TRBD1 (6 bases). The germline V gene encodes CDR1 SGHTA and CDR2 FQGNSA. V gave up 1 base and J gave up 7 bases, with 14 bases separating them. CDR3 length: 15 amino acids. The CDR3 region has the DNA TGTGCCAGCAGCTTAGTAGGGGTGGGACACCAGCCCCAGCATTTT. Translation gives CASSLVGVGHQPQHF.

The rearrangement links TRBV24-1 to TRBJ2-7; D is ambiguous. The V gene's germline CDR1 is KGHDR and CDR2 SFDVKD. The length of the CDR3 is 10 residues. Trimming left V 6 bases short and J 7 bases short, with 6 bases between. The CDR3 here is CATSKGEQYF. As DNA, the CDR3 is TGTGCCACCAGTAAGGGAGAGCAGTACTTC.

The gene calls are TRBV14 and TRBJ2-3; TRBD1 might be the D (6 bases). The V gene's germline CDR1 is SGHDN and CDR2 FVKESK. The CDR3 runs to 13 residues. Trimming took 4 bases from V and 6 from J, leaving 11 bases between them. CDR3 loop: CASSPDRRDTQYF. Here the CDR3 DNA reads TGTGCCAGCAGCCCGGACAGAAGGGATACGCAGTATTTT.

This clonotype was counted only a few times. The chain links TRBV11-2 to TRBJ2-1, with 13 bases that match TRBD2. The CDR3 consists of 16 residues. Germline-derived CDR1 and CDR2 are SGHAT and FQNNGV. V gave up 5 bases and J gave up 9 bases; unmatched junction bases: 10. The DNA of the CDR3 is TGTGCCAGCAGCGTTAGACTAGCGGGAGGTCGTCCTGAGCAGTTCTTC. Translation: CASSVRLAGGRPEQFF.

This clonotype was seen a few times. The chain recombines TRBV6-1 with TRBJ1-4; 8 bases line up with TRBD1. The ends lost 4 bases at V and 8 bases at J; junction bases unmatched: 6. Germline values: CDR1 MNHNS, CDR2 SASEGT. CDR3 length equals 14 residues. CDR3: CASSGQGRREKLFF. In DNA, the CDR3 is TGTGCCAGCAGTGGACAGGGGAGGAGAGAAAAACTGTTTTTT.

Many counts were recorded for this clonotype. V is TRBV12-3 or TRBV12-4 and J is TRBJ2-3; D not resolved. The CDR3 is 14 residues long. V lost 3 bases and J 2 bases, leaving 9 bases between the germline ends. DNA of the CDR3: TGTGCCAGCAGTTTCTGGCAGGTCACAGATACGCAGTATTTT. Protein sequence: CASSFWQVTDTQYF.

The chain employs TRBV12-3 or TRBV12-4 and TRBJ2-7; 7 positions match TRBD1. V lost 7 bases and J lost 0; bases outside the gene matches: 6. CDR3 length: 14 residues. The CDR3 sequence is CASTEQGSSYEQYF. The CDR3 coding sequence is TGTGCCAGCACCGAACAGGGGAGCTCCTACGAGCAGTACTTC.

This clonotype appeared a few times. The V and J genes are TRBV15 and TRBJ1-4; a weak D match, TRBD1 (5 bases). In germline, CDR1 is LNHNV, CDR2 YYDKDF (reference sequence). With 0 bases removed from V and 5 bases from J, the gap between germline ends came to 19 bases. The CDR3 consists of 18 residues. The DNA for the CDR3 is TGTGCCACCAGCAGAGATGGGGCAGGTGTCAAGGGAAATGAAAAACTGTTTTTT. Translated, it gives CATSRDGAGVKGNEKLFF.

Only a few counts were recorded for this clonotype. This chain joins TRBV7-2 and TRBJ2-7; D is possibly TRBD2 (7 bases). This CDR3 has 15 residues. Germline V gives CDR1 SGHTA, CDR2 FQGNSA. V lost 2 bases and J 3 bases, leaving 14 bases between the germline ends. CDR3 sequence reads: CASSLWGGSFYEQYF. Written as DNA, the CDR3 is TGTGCCAGCAGCTTATGGGGGGGCTCCTTCTACGAGCAGTACTTC.

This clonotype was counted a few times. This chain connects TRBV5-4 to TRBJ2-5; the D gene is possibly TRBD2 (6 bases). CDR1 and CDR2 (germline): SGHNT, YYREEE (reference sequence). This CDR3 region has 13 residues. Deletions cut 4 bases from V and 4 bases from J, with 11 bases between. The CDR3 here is CASSSQEGETQYF. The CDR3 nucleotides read TGTGCCAGCAGCAGTCAGGAGGGAGAGACCCAGTACTTC.

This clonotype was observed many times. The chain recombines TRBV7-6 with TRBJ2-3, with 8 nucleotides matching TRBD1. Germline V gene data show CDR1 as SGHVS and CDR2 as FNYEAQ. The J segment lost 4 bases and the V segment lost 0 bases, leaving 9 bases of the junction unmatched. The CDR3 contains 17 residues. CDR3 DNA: TGTGCCAGCAGCTTAGCTAGAAGGACAGGGATGGCAGATACGCAGTATTTT. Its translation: CASSLARRTGMADTQYF.

Here the CDR3 reads CASSFRPGQGNGYTF. The CDR3 coding sequence is TGCGCCAGCAGCTTCCGACCGGGACAGGGGAATGGCTACACCTTC. The chain recombines TRBV5-1 with TRBJ1-2; 10 bases agree with TRBD1. CDR1 and CDR2 from the germline V gene are SGHRS and YFSETQ. This CDR3 contains 15 residues. V lost 2 bases to trimming and J lost 6 bases; unmatched junction nucleotides: 7. Full variable domain (outside the CDR3, taken from reference TRBV5-1 and TRBJ1-2): KAGVTQTPRYLIKTRGQQVTLSCSPISGHRSVSWYQQTPGQGLQFLFEYFSETQRNKGNFPGRFSGRQFSNSRSEMNVSTLELGDSALYLCASSFRPGQGNGYTFGSGTRLTVV.

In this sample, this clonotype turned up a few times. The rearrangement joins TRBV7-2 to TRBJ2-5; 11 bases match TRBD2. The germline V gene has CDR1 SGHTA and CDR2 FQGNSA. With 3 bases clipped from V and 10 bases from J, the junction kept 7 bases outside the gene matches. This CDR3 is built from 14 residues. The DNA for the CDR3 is TGTGCCAGCAGCTTCCTTAGCGGGAGGGCAAGCCAGTACTTC. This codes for CASSFLSGRASQYF.

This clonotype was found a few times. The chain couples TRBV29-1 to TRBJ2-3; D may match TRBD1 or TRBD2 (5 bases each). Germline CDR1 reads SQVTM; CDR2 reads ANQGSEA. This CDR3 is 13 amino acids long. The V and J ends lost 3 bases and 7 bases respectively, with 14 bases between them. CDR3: CSVERTGAYTQYF. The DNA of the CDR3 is TGCAGCGTTGAGAGGACTGGGGCATATACGCAGTATTTT.

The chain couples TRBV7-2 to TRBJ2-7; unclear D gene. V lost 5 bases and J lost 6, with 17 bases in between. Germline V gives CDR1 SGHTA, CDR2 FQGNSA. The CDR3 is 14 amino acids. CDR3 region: CASSPGIREREQYF. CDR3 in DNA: TGTGCCAGCAGCCCTGGGATCCGTGAACGCGAGCAGTACTTC.

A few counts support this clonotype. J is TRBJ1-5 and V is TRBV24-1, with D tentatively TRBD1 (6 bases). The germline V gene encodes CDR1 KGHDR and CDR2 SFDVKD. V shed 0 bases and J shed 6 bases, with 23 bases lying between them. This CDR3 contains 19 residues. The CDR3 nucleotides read TGTGCCACCAGTGATTTGCAACTGGGAACGGGGGGCGCGGGTCAGCCCCAGCATTTT. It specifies CATSDLQLGTGGAGQPQHF.